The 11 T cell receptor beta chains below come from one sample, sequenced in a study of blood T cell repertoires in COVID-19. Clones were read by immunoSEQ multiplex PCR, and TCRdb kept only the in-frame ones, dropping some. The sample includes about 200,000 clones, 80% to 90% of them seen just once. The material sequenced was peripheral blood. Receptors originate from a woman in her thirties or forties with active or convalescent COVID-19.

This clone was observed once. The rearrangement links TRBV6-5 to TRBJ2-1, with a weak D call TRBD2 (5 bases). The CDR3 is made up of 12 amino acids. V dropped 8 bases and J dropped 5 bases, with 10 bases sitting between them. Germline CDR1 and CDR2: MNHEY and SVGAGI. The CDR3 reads CASGPGNNEQFF. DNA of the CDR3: TGTGCCAGCGGCCCGGGGAACAATGAGCAGTTCTTC.

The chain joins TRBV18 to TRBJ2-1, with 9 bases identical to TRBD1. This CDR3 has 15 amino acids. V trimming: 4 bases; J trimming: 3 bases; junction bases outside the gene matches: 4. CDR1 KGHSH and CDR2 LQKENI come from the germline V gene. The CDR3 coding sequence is TGTGCCAGCTCACAGGGGACAGGGAGCTACAATGAGCAGTTCTTC. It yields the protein CASSQGTGSYNEQFF.

The CDR3 spells CASRGRTGHLSTDTQYF. In DNA form, the CDR3 reads TGTGCCAGCAGAGGAAGGACGGGACACCTGAGCACAGATACGCAGTATTTT. The gene calls are TRBV7-8 and TRBJ2-3, with D possibly matching TRBD1 (6 bases). V lost 6 bases and J lost 0, with 19 bases in between. The CDR3 spans 17 residues. Germline-derived CDR1 and CDR2 are SGHVS and FQNEAQ.

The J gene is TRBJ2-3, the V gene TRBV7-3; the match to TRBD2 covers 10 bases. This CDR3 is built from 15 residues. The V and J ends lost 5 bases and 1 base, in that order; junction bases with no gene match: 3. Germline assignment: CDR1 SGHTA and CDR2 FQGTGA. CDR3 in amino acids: CASSVGTSGTDTQYF. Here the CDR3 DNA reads TGTGCCAGCAGCGTCGGGACTAGCGGCACAGATACGCAGTATTTT. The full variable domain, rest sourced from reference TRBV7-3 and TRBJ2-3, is GAGVSQTPSNKVTEKGKYVELRCDPISGHTALYWYRQSLGQGPEFLIYFQGTGAADDSGLPNDRFFAVRPEGSVSTLKIQRTERGDSAVYLCASSVGTSGTDTQYFGPGTRLTVL.

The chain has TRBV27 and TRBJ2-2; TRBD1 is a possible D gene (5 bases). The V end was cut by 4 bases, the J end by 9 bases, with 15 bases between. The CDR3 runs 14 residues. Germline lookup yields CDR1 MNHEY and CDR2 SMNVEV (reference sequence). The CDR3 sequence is CASSSRPGFWELFF. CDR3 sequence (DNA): TGTGCCAGCAGTTCCAGGCCAGGGTTTTGGGAGCTGTTTTTT.

The CDR3 DNA reads TGTGCCAGCAGTGAAACCCCCTGGGCAGACCCTGGCTACACCTTC. Residues: CASSETPWADPGYTF. V is TRBV6-1 and J is TRBJ1-2; D is ambiguous. V lost 2 bases and J 7 bases, leaving 17 bases between the germline ends. The CDR3 contains 15 residues. The germline V gene encodes CDR1 MNHNS and CDR2 SASEGT.

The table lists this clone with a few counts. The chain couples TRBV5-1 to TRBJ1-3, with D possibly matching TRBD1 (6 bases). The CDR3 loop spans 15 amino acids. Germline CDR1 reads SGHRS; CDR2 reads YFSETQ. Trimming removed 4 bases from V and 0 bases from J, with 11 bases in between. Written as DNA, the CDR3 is TGCGCCAGCAGCGGAACAGGGATCTCTGGAAACACCATATATTTT. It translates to CASSGTGISGNTIYF.

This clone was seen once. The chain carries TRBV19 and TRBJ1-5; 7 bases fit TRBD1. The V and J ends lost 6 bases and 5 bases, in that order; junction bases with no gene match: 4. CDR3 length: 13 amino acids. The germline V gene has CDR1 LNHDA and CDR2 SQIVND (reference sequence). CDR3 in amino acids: CASRAQGYQPQHF. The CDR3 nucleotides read TGTGCCAGTAGGGCACAGGGGTATCAGCCCCAGCATTTT.

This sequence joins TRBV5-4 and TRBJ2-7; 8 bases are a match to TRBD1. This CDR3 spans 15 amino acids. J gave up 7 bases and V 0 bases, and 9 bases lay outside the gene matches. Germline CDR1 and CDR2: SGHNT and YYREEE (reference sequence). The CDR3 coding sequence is TGTGCCAGCAGCTTGGGTTCCAGGGGGCCTGGTGAGCAGTACTTC. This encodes CASSLGSRGPGEQYF.

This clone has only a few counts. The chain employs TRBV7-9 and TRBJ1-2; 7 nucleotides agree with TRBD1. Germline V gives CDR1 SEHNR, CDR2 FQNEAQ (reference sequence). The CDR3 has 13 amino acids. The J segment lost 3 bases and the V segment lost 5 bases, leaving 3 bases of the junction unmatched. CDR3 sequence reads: CASSATGHYGYTF. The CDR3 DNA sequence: TGTGCCAGCAGCGCGACAGGGCACTATGGCTACACCTTC.

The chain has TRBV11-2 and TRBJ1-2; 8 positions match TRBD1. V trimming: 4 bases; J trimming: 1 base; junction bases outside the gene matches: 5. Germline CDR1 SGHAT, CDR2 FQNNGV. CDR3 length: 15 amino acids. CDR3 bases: TGTGCCAGCAGCTCCAACAGGGGGTTTAACTATGGCTACACCTTC. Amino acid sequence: CASSSNRGFNYGYTF.